The present entry profiles one TCR beta chain with its context. The data were obtained in a study of blood T cell repertoires in COVID-19. At the level of the study: The United States, Italy and Spain were the sources of the acute and convalescent COVID-19 samples. T cells, B-cell-depleted T cells, or PBMCs provided the cDNA or gDNA that served as material.

How the authors handled the data: It was from reference gene primer amplification that nucleated cell counts were estimated. Generated by immunoSEQ multiplex PCR, the TCRdb table keeps only in-frame clones and is missing some. The DNA gave D and trimming, while V, J and clone size come from that table. The sample contains tens of thousands of clones, around 85% of which appear only once. Trimming left V 2 bases short and J 0 bases short, with 13 bases between. Germline loops: CDR1 SGHNT, CDR2 YENEEA. CDR3 length: 17 residues. The chain couples TRBV11-3 to TRBJ2-2; D is possibly TRBD1 (5 bases). The specimen was peripheral blood. The clonotype comes from a man in his forties or fifties with active COVID-19. The CDR3 loop is CASSLSPGHANTGELFF. The CDR3 nucleotides are TGTGCCAGCAGCTTATCCCCCGGACATGCGAACACCGGGGAGCTGTTTTTT.